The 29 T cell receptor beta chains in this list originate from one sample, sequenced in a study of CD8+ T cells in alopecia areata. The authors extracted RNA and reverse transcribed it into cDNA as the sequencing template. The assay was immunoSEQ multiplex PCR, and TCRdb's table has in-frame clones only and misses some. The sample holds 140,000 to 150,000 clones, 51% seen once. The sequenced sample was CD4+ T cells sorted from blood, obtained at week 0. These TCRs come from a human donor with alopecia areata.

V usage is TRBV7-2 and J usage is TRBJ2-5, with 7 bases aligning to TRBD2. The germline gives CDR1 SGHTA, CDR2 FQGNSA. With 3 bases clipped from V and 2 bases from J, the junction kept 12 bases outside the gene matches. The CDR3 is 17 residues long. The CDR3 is CASSFEPLAGPQETQYF. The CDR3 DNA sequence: TGTGCCAGCAGCTTCGAACCCTTAGCGGGCCCGCAAGAGACCCAGTACTTC.

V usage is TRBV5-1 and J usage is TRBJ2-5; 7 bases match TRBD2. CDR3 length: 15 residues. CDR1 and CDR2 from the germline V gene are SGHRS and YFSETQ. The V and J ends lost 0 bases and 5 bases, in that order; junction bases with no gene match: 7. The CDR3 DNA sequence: TGCGCCAGCAGCTTGGAGTTGCGGGAGTCGGAGACCCAGTACTTC. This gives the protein CASSLELRESETQYF.

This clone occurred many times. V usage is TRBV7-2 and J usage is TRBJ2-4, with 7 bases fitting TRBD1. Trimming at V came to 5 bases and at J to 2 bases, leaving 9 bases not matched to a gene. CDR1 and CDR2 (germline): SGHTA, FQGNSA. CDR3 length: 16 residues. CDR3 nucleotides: TGTGCCAGCAGCCGCGACAGGGTGGGGACCAAAAACATTCAGTACTTC. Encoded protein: CASSRDRVGTKNIQYF.

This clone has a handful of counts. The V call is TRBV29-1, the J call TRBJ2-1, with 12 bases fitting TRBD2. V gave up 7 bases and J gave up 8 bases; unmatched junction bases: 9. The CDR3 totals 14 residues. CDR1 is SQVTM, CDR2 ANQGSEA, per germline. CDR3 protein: CSALTSGRSDEQFF. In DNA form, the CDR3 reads TGCAGCGCCCTGACTAGCGGGAGATCTGATGAGCAGTTCTTC.

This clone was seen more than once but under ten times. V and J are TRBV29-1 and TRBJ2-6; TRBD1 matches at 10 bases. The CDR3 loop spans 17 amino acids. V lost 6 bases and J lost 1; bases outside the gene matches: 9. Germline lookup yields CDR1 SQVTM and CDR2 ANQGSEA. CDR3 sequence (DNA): TGCAGCGTCCGACGGACAGGGGGAGTTTCTGGGGCCAACGTCCTGACTTTC. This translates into CSVRRTGGVSGANVLTF.

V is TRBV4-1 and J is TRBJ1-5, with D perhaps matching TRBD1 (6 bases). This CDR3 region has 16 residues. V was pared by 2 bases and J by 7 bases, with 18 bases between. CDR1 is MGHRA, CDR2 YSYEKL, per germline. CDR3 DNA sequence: TGCGCCAGCAGCCAAAGCGCCGAAAGGGGGTGGCAGCCCCAGCATTTT. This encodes CASSQSAERGWQPQHF.

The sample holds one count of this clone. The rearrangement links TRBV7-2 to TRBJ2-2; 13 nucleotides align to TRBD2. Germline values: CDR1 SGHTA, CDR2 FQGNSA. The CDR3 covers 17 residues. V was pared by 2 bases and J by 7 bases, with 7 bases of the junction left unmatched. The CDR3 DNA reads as TGTGCCAGCAGCTTACGTATTCGGACTAGCGGGAGCGGGGAGCTGTTTTTT. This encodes CASSLRIRTSGSGELFF. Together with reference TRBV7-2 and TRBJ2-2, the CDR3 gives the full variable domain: GAGVSQSPSNKVTEKGKDVELRCDPISGHTALYWYRQSLGQGLEFLIYFQGNSAPDKSGLPSDRFSAERTGGSVSTLTIQRTQQEDSAVYLCASSLRIRTSGSGELFFGEGSRLTVL.

The CDR3 loop reads CASSLMRDIPRKQFF. CDR3 bases: TGTGCCAGCAGCTTAATGCGGGACATTCCCAGGAAGCAGTTCTTC. The V gene is TRBV7-9, the J gene TRBJ2-1; D is possibly TRBD1 or TRBD2 (6 bases each). The CDR3 loop spans 15 amino acids. Looked up from germline, CDR1 is SEHNR and CDR2 is FQNEAQ (reference sequence). The V gene lost 2 bases and the J gene lost 11 bases, with 19 bases spanning the gap.

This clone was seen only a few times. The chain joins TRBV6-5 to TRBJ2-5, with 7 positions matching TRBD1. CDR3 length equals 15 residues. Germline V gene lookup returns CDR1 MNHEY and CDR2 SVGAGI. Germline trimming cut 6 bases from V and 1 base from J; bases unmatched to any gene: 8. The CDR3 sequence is CASSLGGASQETQYF. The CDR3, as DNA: TGTGCCAGCAGCTTAGGGGGCGCTAGCCAAGAGACCCAGTACTTC.

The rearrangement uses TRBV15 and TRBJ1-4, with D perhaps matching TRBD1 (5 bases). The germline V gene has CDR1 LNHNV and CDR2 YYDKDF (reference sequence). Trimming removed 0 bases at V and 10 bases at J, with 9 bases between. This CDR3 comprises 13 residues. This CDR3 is CATSRDGQGKLFF. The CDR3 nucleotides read TGTGCCACCAGCAGAGATGGGCAGGGAAAACTGTTTTTT.

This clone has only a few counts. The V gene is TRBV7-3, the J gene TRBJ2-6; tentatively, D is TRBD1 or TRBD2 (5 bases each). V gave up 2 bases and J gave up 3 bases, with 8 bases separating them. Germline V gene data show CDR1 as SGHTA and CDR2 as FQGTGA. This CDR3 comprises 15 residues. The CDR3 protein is CASSLGGYGANVLTF. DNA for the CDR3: TGTGCCAGCAGCTTAGGGGGATATGGGGCCAACGTCCTGACTTTC.

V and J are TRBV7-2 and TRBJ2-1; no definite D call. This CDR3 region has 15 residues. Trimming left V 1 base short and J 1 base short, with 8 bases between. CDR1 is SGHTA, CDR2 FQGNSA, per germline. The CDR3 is CASSLGPVSYNEQFF. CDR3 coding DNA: TGTGCCAGCAGCTTAGGTCCGGTGTCCTACAATGAGCAGTTCTTC.

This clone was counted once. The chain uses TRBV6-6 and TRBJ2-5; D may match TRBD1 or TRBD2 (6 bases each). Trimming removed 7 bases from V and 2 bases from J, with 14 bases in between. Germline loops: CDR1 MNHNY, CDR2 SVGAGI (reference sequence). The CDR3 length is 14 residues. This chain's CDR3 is CASNQGGLQETQYF. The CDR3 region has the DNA TGTGCCAGCAACCAAGGGGGGTTGCAAGAGACCCAGTACTTC.

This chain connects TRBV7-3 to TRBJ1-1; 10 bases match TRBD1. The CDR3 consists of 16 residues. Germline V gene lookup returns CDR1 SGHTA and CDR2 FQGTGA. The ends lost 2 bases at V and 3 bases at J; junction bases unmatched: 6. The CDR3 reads CASSLDPGTGDTEAFF. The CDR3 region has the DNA TGTGCCAGCAGCTTAGATCCCGGGACAGGGGACACTGAAGCTTTCTTT.

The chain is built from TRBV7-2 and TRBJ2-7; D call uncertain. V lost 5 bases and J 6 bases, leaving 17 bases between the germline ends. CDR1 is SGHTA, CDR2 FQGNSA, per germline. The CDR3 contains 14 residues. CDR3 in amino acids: CASSILGLVSEQYF. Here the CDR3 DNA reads TGTGCCAGCAGCATCCTAGGCCTGGTTAGCGAGCAGTACTTC.

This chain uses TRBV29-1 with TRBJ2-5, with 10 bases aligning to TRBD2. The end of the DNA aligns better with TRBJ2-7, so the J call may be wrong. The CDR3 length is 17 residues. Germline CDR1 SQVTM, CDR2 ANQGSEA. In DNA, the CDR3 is TGCAGCGTTGTTCATATCGGGGTAGCGGGAGGTTCCTACGAGCAGTACTTC. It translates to CSVVHIGVAGGSYEQYF.

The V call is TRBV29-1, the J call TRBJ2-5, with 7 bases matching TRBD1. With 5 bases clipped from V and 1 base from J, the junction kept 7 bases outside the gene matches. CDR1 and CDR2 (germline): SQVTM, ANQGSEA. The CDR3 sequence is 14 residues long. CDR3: CSVKGTATQETQYF. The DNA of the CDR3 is TGCAGCGTTAAAGGGACAGCCACCCAAGAGACCCAGTACTTC.

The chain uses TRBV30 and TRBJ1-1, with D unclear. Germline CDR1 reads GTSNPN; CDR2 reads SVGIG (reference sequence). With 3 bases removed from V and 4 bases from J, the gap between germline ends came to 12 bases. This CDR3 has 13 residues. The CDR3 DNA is TGTGCCTGGAGCAGATCTGTGGGCACTGAAGCTTTCTTT. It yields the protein CAWSRSVGTEAFF. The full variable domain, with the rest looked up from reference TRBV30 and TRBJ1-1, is SQTIHQWPATLVQPVGSPLSLECTVEGTSNPNLYWYRQAAGRGLQLLFYSVGIGQISSEVPQNLSASRPQDRQFILSSKKLLLSDSGFYLCAWSRSVGTEAFFGQGTRLTVV.

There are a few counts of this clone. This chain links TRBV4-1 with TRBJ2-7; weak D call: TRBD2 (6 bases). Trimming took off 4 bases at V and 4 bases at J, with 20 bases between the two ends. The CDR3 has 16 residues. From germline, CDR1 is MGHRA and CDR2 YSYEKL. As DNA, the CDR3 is TGCGCCAGCAGCCGAGTCCCGTACGTGGGAGGTTACGAGCAGTACTTC. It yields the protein CASSRVPYVGGYEQYF.

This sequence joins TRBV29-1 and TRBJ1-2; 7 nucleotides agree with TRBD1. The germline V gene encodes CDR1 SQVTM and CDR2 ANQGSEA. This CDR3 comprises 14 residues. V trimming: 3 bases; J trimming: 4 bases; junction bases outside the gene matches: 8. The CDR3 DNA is TGCAGCGTTGAGCCGACAGGGTCGCCCTATGGCTACACCTTC. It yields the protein CSVEPTGSPYGYTF.

CDR3 DNA sequence: TGTGCCAGCAGTTTGTCCACGGGGGGACAGATAAATCAGCCCCAGCATTTT. As protein: CASSLSTGGQINQPQHF. This chain uses TRBV28 with TRBJ1-5; TRBD1 matches at 7 bases. CDR1 MDHEN and CDR2 SYDVKM come from the germline V gene. The length of the CDR3 is 17 residues. With 3 bases clipped from V and 4 bases from J, the junction kept 12 bases outside the gene matches.

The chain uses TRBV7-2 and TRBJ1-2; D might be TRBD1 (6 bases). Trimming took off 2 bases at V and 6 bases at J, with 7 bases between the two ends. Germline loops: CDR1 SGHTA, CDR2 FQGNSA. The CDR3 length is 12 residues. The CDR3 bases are TGTGCCAGCAGCTTAACAGGGCATGGCTACACCTTC. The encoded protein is CASSLTGHGYTF.

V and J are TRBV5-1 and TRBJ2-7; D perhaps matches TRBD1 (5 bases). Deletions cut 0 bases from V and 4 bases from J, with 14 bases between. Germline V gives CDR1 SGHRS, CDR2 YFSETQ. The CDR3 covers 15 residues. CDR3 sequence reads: CASSLVGQRPYEQYF. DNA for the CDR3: TGCGCCAGCAGCTTGGTAGGACAAAGACCATACGAGCAGTACTTC.

The CDR3 here is CASGTGGYEQYF. DNA of the CDR3: TGTGCCTCGGGGACAGGAGGCTACGAGCAGTACTTC. V gene TRBV30 combines with J gene TRBJ2-7, with TRBD1 matching 8 bases. With V trimmed by 7 bases and J by 3 bases, 5 bases remained unmatched. CDR3 length: 12 amino acids. Looked up from germline, CDR1 is GTSNPN and CDR2 is SVGIG (reference sequence).

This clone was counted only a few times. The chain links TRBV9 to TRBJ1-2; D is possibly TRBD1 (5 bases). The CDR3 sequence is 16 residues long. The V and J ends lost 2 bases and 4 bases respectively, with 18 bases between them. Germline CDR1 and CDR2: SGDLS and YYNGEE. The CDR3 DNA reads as TGTGCCAGCAGCGTGAGGCCCTCCCAGGGTTCCTATGGCTACACCTTC. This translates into CASSVRPSQGSYGYTF.

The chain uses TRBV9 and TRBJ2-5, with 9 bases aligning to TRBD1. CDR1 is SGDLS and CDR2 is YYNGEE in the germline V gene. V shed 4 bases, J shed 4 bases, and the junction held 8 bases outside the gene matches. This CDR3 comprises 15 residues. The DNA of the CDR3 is TGTGCCAGCAGCCCAAGTACAGGGGGCTTAGAGACCCAGTACTTC. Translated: CASSPSTGGLETQYF.

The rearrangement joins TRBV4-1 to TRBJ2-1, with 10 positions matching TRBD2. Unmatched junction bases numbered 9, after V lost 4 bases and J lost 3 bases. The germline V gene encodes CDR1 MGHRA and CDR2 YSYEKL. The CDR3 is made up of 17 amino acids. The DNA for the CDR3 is TGCGCCAGCAGCCCCCTAGGGCTAGCGGGGGACTACAATGAGCAGTTCTTC. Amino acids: CASSPLGLAGDYNEQFF.

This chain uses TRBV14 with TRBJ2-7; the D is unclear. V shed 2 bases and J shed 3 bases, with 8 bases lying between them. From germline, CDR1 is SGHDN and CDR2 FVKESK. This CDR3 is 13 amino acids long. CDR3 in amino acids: CASSQSMYYEQYF. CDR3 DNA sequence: TGTGCCAGCAGCCAATCTATGTACTACGAGCAGTACTTC.

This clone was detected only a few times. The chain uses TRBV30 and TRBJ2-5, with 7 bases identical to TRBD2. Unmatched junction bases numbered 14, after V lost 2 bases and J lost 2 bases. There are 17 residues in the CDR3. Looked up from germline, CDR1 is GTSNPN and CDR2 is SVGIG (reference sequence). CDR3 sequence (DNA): TGTGCCTGGAGTCCATCCTCTCCCAGCGGGATACAAGAGACCCAGTACTTC. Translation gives CAWSPSSPSGIQETQYF.